This TCR beta chain is drawn from a study of Ad26.COV2.S vaccination and SARS-CoV-2 variants. Whole-study context: The trial was COV1001 and the donor's arm was Ad26.COV2.S. Recipients of Ad26.COV2.S got it intramuscularly, once or twice 56 days apart. Findings and caveats of the study: An underestimation of total T cell responses may have resulted from the TCR breadth and depth analyses. Vaccinees displayed broader spike-specific TCR repertoires than placebo recipients.

The table came from immunoSEQ multiplex PCR; TCRdb's copy has only in-frame clones and leaves some out. There are roughly 400,000 clones in the sample; less than 95% occur only once, and around 4.2% lies in the top ten. Treatment described: about 20 received Ad26.COV2.S at low or high dose, single or two shots; 5 received placebo; per-sample allocation not given. Repertoires come from day 63 after the first vaccine or placebo injection. Comment on this clone: The antigen is undetermined.

CDR1 is MNHEY and CDR2 is SVGAGI in the germline V gene. The V segment lost 6 bases and the J segment 7 bases; nucleotides outside the gene matches: 8. The CDR3 is made up of 15 amino acids. The material sequenced was peripheral blood, taken in a trial of Ad26.COV2.S vaccine versus placebo. This sequence originates from a person between 18 and 65 years old who received the Ad26.COV2.S COVID-19 vaccine or a placebo. The V and J genes are TRBV6-5 and TRBJ2-1; 11 bases fit TRBD2. In nucleotides, the CDR3 is TGTGCCAGCAGAGGTTTTTCTAGCGGGAGGAATGAGCAGTTCTTC. As protein: CASRGFSSGRNEQFF.